This T cell receptor beta chain was sequenced during a study of lymphopenia after photon versus proton radiotherapy. General observations from the study: Relative stability marked proton patients; photon patients lost diversity and naive cells.

Germline loops: CDR1 MGHRA, CDR2 YSYEKL. Trimming removed 1 base from V and 8 bases from J, with 11 bases in between. The length of the CDR3 is 13 residues. This clone was recorded once. The antigen is not known. The assay was immunoSEQ multiplex PCR, and TCRdb's table has in-frame clones only and misses some. This sample has about 53,000 clones, with 83% found just once. The chain carries TRBV4-1 and TRBJ1-2, with D possibly being TRBD1 (5 bases). Material: peripheral blood, obtained from a patient treated with photon-based radiotherapy. The source is a man aged 45-65 years with gastric cancer. CDR3 DNA: TGCGCCAGCAGCCAAGTGGGCCGGGGGGGCTACACCTTC. Translation: CASSQVGRGGYTF.